The next 26 T cell receptor beta chains were all read from a single sample in a study of human T cells and chemical hapten exposure. TCRdb called the RACE reads again in MiXCR, with one record for every CDR3 protein. The sample lists approximately 400,000 distinct CDR3 sequences, about 5.1% occurring once. The time point was: pre-sensitization, week 0. Treatment in this sample: therapeutic diphenylcyclopropenone sensitization with weekly scalp DPC. Sequencing used whole blood, obtained in connection with sensitization to the hapten diphenylcyclopropenone (DPC). Every receptor here comes from a woman aged 50 to 65 with alopecia areata. Some clones in this sample may be carry-over from other donors' samples.

This clonotype showed up many times. The chain recombines TRBV6-1 with TRBJ1-1; D uncertain. The CDR3 sequence is 14 residues long. V was clipped by 4 bases and J by 2 bases, with 11 bases between them. Germline CDR1 MNHNS, CDR2 SASEGT. The CDR3 DNA reads as TGTGCCAGCAGTGTGGTTGTCAGTAACACTGAAGCTTTCTTT. It specifies CASSVVVSNTEAFF.

This clonotype was recorded many times. The gene calls are TRBV5-1 and TRBJ1-4; D uncertain. This CDR3 has 14 amino acids. The V end lost 0 bases, the J end lost 4 bases, and 7 bases lay between the germline ends. Germline CDR1 SGHRS, CDR2 YFSETQ. The CDR3 coding sequence is TGCGCCAGCAGCTTGGAAGAGGGTAATGAAAAACTGTTTTTT. Translation gives CASSLEEGNEKLFF.

This clonotype was counted many times. An end of the junction differs from the germline gene, which may be a read error. The chain has TRBV7-2 and TRBJ1-3; D perhaps matches TRBD1 (5 bases). CDR1 is SGHTA and CDR2 is FQGNSA in the germline V gene. The CDR3 is 15 amino acids. In nucleotides, the CDR3 is TGTGCCAGCAGCGAGGGACCCGTCTCTGGAAACTCCATATATTTT. As protein: CASSEGPVSGNSIYF.

At least ten counts were recorded for this clonotype. The V gene is TRBV29-1, the J gene TRBJ2-5; 9 nucleotides align to TRBD1. The CDR3 loop spans 12 amino acids. Germline CDR1 and CDR2: SQVTM and ANQGSEA. V was clipped by 6 bases and J by 5 bases; unmatched bases: 4. This chain's CDR3 is CSVRTGEETQYF. The CDR3 coding sequence is TGCAGCGTGAGGACAGGGGAGGAGACCCAGTACTTC.

This clonotype was detected many times. The chain joins TRBV7-2 to TRBJ2-1; 16 bases agree with TRBD2. The CDR3 has 14 amino acids. The germline gives CDR1 SGHTA, CDR2 FQGNSA. V dropped 5 bases and J dropped 13; count of bases not matched to a gene: 5. As DNA, the CDR3 is TGTGCCAGCAGCGTAGGGACTAGCGGGAGGGCCCAGTTCTTC. This translates into CASSVGTSGRAQFF.

This clonotype occurred many times. The chain uses TRBV7-2 and TRBJ1-5, with a tentative D call TRBD1 (6 bases). The V gene lost 1 base and the J gene lost 7 bases, with 17 bases spanning the gap. This CDR3 is 16 amino acids long. The V gene's germline CDR1 is SGHTA and CDR2 FQGNSA. CDR3 in DNA: TGTGCCAGCAGCTTAGTCGGGGTCACAGGGCGCCAGCCCCAGCATTTT. Translated, it gives CASSLVGVTGRQPQHF.

The chain combines TRBV10-3 with TRBJ2-3; D remains unclear. V was trimmed by 11 bases and J by 1 base, leaving 13 bases between them. Germline lookup yields CDR1 ENHRY and CDR2 SYGVKD. The CDR3 has 13 residues. CDR3 protein: CALIAERTDTQYF. The CDR3 DNA reads TGTGCCTTAATAGCAGAGCGCACAGATACGCAGTATTTT.

This sequence joins TRBV24-1 and TRBJ1-5, with 9 nucleotides matching TRBD1. With V trimmed by 5 bases and J by 2 bases, 0 bases remained unmatched. The CDR3 is 14 residues long. CDR1 and CDR2 (germline): KGHDR, SFDVKD. CDR3 bases: TGTGCCACCAGTGGGGACAGGGGCAATCAGCCCCAGCATTTT. As protein: CATSGDRGNQPQHF.

The chain carries TRBV7-9 and TRBJ1-4, with D maybe TRBD1 (6 bases). CDR3 length equals 15 residues. Looked up from germline, CDR1 is SEHNR and CDR2 is FQNEAQ (reference sequence). Trimming left V 1 base short and J 5 bases short, with 11 bases between. CDR3 bases: TGTGCCAGCAGCTTAGGATCCAGGGGCAATGAAAAACTGTTTTTT. This encodes CASSLGSRGNEKLFF.

This sequence joins TRBV18 and TRBJ2-2; possibly TRBD1 for D (6 bases). In germline, CDR1 is KGHSH, CDR2 LQKENI. This CDR3 spans 16 amino acids. Trimming stripped 10 bases from V and 6 bases from J, with 24 bases between. CDR3 in amino acids: CATAAVRQEEAGELFF. In DNA form, the CDR3 reads TGTGCCACCGCGGCCGTGAGACAGGAGGAGGCCGGGGAGCTGTTTTTT.

This clonotype appeared a few times. The V call is TRBV4-3, the J call TRBJ2-3, with TRBD2 matching 10 bases. In germline, CDR1 is LGHNA, CDR2 YSLEER. With 0 bases clipped from V and 4 bases from J, the junction kept 4 bases outside the gene matches. The CDR3 length is 16 residues. As DNA, the CDR3 is TGCGCCAGCAGCCAAGATGCTAGCGGGAGTGCAGATACGCAGTATTTT. It is translated as CASSQDASGSADTQYF.

This clonotype was counted between two and nine times. The chain is built from TRBV27 and TRBJ1-5; 9 bases line up with TRBD1. Germline CDR1 is MNHEY and CDR2 is SMNVEV (reference sequence). This CDR3 comprises 15 residues. J gave up 2 bases and V 6 bases, and 5 bases lay outside the gene matches. The CDR3 DNA sequence: TGTGCCAGCAGGGGAACAGGGGGCGGCAATCAGCCCCAGCATTTT. As protein: CASRGTGGGNQPQHF.

The rearrangement joins TRBV6-6 to TRBJ2-6; D is uncertain. V lost 3 bases to trimming and J lost 4 bases, with 4 bases between them. This CDR3 has 13 residues. In germline, CDR1 is MNHNY, CDR2 SVGAGI (reference sequence). DNA for the CDR3: TGTGCCAGCAGTTATACGGGGGCCAACGTCCTGACTTTC. Its translation: CASSYTGANVLTF.

The chain couples TRBV15 to TRBJ2-7, with D possibly TRBD1 on 6 matching bases. The ends were cut back, 0 bases at V and 2 bases at J, with 8 bases in the middle. There are 14 residues in the CDR3. In germline, CDR1 is LNHNV, CDR2 YYDKDF (reference sequence). The CDR3 nucleotides read TGTGCCACCAGCAGAGATGGACAGACCTACGAGCAGTACTTC. As protein: CATSRDGQTYEQYF.

This clonotype has a handful of counts. CDR3 sequence reads: CASSPEDGGATDTQYF. CDR3 sequence (DNA): TGCGCCAGCAGCCCGGAGGACGGGGGGGCCACAGATACGCAGTATTTT. The chain joins TRBV4-1 to TRBJ2-3, with TRBD2 identical over 8 bases. Germline V gives CDR1 MGHRA, CDR2 YSYEKL. J gave up 2 bases and V 4 bases, and 8 bases lay outside the gene matches. This CDR3 has 16 residues.

This clonotype was found a few times. This chain links TRBV9 with TRBJ1-6, with no clear D. The V and J ends lost 0 bases and 6 bases respectively, with 10 bases between them. The germline gives CDR1 SGDLS, CDR2 YYNGEE. The CDR3 length is 15 residues. This chain's CDR3 is CASSVGEGINSPLHF. Written as DNA, the CDR3 is TGTGCCAGCAGCGTAGGAGAGGGAATTAATTCACCCCTCCACTTT.

This clonotype has at least ten counts. The rearrangement links TRBV7-2 to TRBJ2-5; TRBD2 might be the D (6 bases). The CDR3 consists of 15 residues. In germline, CDR1 is SGHTA, CDR2 FQGNSA. The V end lost 4 bases, the J end lost 2 bases, and 14 bases lay between the germline ends. The CDR3 loop is CASSSRGGIQETQYF. The DNA of the CDR3 is TGTGCCAGCAGCTCCCGTGGGGGGATACAAGAGACCCAGTACTTC.

This clonotype has a count of ten or more. This rearrangement joins TRBV10-3 to TRBJ2-1; TRBD1 is a possible D gene (5 bases). Per germline, CDR1 ENHRY and CDR2 SYGVKD. The CDR3 is made up of 16 amino acids. V was cut by 0 bases and J by 4 bases, with 13 bases left in between. CDR3 nucleotide sequence: TGTGCCATCAGTGAGTCTTGGCAGGGCAGGTACAATGAGCAGTTCTTC. This codes for CAISESWQGRYNEQFF.

This clonotype was picked up a small number of times. V and J are TRBV12-3 or TRBV12-4 and TRBJ2-3; tentative D call: TRBD1 (6 bases). CDR3 length equals 17 residues. The ends were cut back, 4 bases at V and 3 bases at J, with 20 bases in the middle. In nucleotides, the CDR3 is TGTGCCAGCAGTTCCTCAAGGGGGACCATAGGAACAGATACGCAGTATTTT. It translates to CASSSSRGTIGTDTQYF.

This clonotype was recorded many times. This chain connects TRBV18 to TRBJ1-2; TRBD1 agrees at 9 bases. Germline assignment: CDR1 KGHSH and CDR2 LQKENI. This CDR3 has 15 residues. V lost 3 bases and J lost 3; bases outside the gene matches: 5. In DNA form, the CDR3 reads TGTGCCAGCTCACCGAAGTGGACAGGGGACTATGGCTACACCTTC. Translating it yields CASSPKWTGDYGYTF.

In this sample, this clonotype turned up a few times. The chain is built from TRBV10-2 and TRBJ2-2; TRBD2 is a possible D gene (5 bases). V was shortened by 2 bases and J by 16 bases, with 14 bases between the two germline ends. CDR1 is WSHSY and CDR2 is SAAADI in the germline V gene. The CDR3 spans 12 residues. This CDR3 reads CASSETDFSPFF. The DNA for the CDR3 is TGCGCCAGCAGTGAGACGGACTTTTCACCGTTTTTT.

This clonotype occurred a few times. V is TRBV12-3 or TRBV12-4 and J is TRBJ1-5, with D unclear. Between the trimmed V and J ends, which lost 5 bases and 3 bases, there was a span of 11 bases. The CDR3 is made up of 14 amino acids. CDR3 region: CASSLWSHNQPQHF. In nucleotides, the CDR3 is TGTGCCAGCAGTCTGTGGAGCCACAATCAGCCCCAGCATTTT.

This chain connects TRBV7-9 to TRBJ2-3; 8 bases are a match to TRBD2. Unmatched junction bases numbered 9, after V lost 4 bases and J lost 6 bases. CDR1 and CDR2 (germline): SEHNR, FQNEAQ (reference sequence). This CDR3 spans 15 amino acids. The CDR3: CASSYGAGVLDTQYF. The DNA of the CDR3 is TGTGCCAGCAGCTATGGAGCGGGAGTACTCGATACGCAGTATTTT.

The chain carries TRBV20-1 and TRBJ2-3, with D perhaps given as TRBD1 or TRBD2 (5 bases each). The CDR3 covers 12 residues. Germline values: CDR1 DFQATT, CDR2 SNEGSKA (reference sequence). V lost 0 bases and J 7 bases, leaving 8 bases between the germline ends. This chain's CDR3 is CSARDWDHTQYF. The CDR3 DNA reads TGCAGTGCTAGAGATTGGGACCATACGCAGTATTTT.

This clonotype was recorded at least ten times. CDR3 sequence (DNA): TGTGCCAGCAACCAGAGAGGGGAGACCCAGTACTTC. It translates to CASNQRGETQYF. The rearrangement joins TRBV6-5 to TRBJ2-5; D is possibly TRBD2 (5 bases). The CDR3 sequence is 12 residues long. Trimming shortened V by 7 bases and J by 5 bases, and 11 bases separated the two germline ends. Per germline, CDR1 MNHEY and CDR2 SVGAGI.

This clonotype was seen only a few times. This chain links TRBV4-2 with TRBJ1-6; possible D gene TRBD1, 5 bases. V was cut by 1 base and J by 11 bases, with 15 bases left in between. The germline V gene has CDR1 LGHNA and CDR2 YNFKEQ. This CDR3 contains 15 residues. CDR3: CASSQARASSAPLHF. For the CDR3, the DNA is TGTGCCAGCAGCCAAGCCAGGGCGTCATCCGCACCCCTCCACTTT.